The entry below describes one T cell receptor beta chain. Naive CD8 cells lacked CD45RO and underwent positive selection for CCR7, leaving out terminally differentiated effector memory CD45RA+ cells. This sample was taken from a study of shared clonotypes between healthy human individuals. Turning to the study itself: A donor's plate count was three for CD4 naive and three for CD4 memory; CD8 naive had two and CD8 memory one.

The CDR3 is made up of 15 amino acids. V lost 1 base to trimming and J lost 5 bases; unmatched junction nucleotides: 7. Germline V gives CDR1 SEHNR, CDR2 FQNEAQ (reference sequence). TCRdb's table, derived via immunoSEQ multiplex PCR, lists solely in-frame clones and lacks some. The table lists some 2,000,000 clones, less than 95% of them singletons. The clonotype comes from a man aged 18 to 29 in good health. The sequenced material came from naive CD8+ T cells sorted from blood. The chain is built from TRBV7-9 and TRBJ2-5; 7 nucleotides align to TRBD2. The CDR3 sequence: CASSLGPGLGETQYF. In DNA form, the CDR3 reads TGTGCCAGCAGCTTAGGGCCCGGACTAGGGGAGACCCAGTACTTC.